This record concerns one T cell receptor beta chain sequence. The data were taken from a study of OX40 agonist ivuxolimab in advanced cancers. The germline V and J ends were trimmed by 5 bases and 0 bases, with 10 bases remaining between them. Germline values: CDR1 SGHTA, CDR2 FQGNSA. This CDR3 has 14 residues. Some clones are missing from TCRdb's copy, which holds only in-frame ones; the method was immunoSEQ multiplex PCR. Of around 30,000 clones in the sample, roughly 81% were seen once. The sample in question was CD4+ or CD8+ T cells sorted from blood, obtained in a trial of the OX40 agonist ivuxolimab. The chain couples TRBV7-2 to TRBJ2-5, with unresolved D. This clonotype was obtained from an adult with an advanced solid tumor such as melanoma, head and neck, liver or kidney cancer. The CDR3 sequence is CASSRGPNQETQYF. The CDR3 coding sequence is TGTGCCAGCAGCCGAGGCCCTAACCAAGAGACCCAGTACTTC.